One T cell receptor (beta chain) is described in this entry. Some clones are missing from TCRdb's copy, which holds only in-frame ones; the method was immunoSEQ multiplex PCR. This table holds approximately 80,000 clones, around 89% found once. This CDR3 is built from 16 residues. J gave up 7 bases and V 0 bases, and 8 bases lay outside the gene matches. Germline CDR1 reads LGHDT; CDR2 reads YNNKEL (reference sequence). This entry comes from a study of T cell responses to AZD1222 COVID-19 vaccine. The wider study: Analyses pooled second doses at about 4 or about 12 weeks.

This receptor was obtained from an adult in good health. The chain combines TRBV3-1 (or the pseudogene TRBV3-2) with TRBJ2-4; TRBD2 matches 8 bases. This sample comprised peripheral blood, obtained on day 0 of AZD1222 vaccination. The CDR3: CASSQDVGTRWNIQYF. The CDR3 coding sequence is TGTGCCAGCAGCCAAGACGTCGGGACTAGATGGAACATTCAGTACTTC.